A selection of T cell receptor beta chains follows, all from one sample in a study of T-cell memory formation after mild COVID-19. MiXCR was run by TCRdb on the 5' RACE reads, yielding one entry per CDR3 protein. The sample holds approximately 250,000 distinct CDR3 sequences; 15% to 20% are singletons and the top ten take 22%. The sequenced sample was PBMCs or a T cell subset sorted from them (not recorded which). The source is a man younger than 35 who had mild COVID-19 (a few samples of this study predate the infection). Cell type and time point are not known. The CDR3 runs from the conserved cysteine through the conserved F or W. The order of the fields is J gene, clone size, CDR3 length, D gene, V gene, CDR3 DNA, CDR3 protein. A D gene is named only where the DNA matches it firmly. Rows may omit the clone size; those that give it use once, few, many or a size class.

TRBJ2-5	few	15	TRBD2	TRBV6-5	TGTGCCAGCAGTTACAGCCCTAGCGGCCAAGAGACCCAGTACTTC	CASSYSPSGQETQYF
TRBJ1-3	few	14	.	TRBV7-2	TGTGCCAGCAGCTCTGGTTTCTCTGGAAACACCATATATTTT	CASSSGFSGNTIYF
TRBJ2-7	many	12	.	TRBV10-2	TGCGCCAGCAGTGAAAGGGCTTACGAGCAGTACTTC	CASSERAYEQYF
TRBJ2-2	.	15	TRBD1	TRBV5-1	TGCGCCAGCAGCTCACAGGGGCCTAACACCGGGGAGCTGTTTTTT	CASSSQGPNTGELFF
TRBJ2-1	.	13	.	TRBV27	TGTGCCAGCAGTCTCCTAAGTAGCGATGAGCAGTTCTTC	CASSLLSSDEQFF
TRBJ1-5	few	15	TRBD1	TRBV12-3/TRBV12-4	TGTGCCAGCAGTGCAGGGGGCCGGGGCAATCAGCCCCAGCATTTT	CASSAGGRGNQPQHF
TRBJ2-7	.	12	.	TRBV29-1	TGCAGCGTGGGGAGGGGGGGGAACGAGCAGTACTTC	CSVGRGGNEQYF
TRBJ2-2	.	15	.	TRBV7-6	TGTGCCAGCAGCTTAGGGCAGGGAAGTCCCGGGGAGCTGTTTTTT	CASSLGQGSPGELFF
TRBJ1-1	few	17	TRBD1	TRBV20-1	TGCAGTGCTAGAGATCTGAGGACAGGGGACGTGAACACTGAAGCTTTCTTT	CSARDLRTGDVNTEAFF
TRBJ2-5	.	13	TRBD1	TRBV2	TGTGCCAGCGAACAGGGGATACAAGAGACCCAGTACTTC	CASEQGIQETQYF
TRBJ2-7	few	16	TRBD1	TRBV20-1	TGCAGTGCTAGAGATGAGGTGGACAGGGGCACCTACGAGCAGTACTTC	CSARDEVDRGTYEQYF
TRBJ1-2	many	16	.	TRBV11-2	TGTGCCAGCAGAACCCTAACAGGGCGGACTAACTATGGCTACACCTTC	CASRTLTGRTNYGYTF
TRBJ1-6	few	13	.	TRBV20-1	TGCAGTGCTCCGGAAGGAGCAGTCTCACCCCTCCACTTT	CSAPEGAVSPLHF
TRBJ1-1	.	16	.	TRBV3-1	TGTGCCAGCAGCCAAGCGAGAGACAGGCTAAACACTGAAGCTTTCTTT	CASSQARDRLNTEAFF
TRBJ1-6	few	15	.	TRBV3-1	TGTGCCAGCAGCCAAGACCCAGGTTATAATTCACCCCTCCACTTT	CASSQDPGYNSPLHF
TRBJ2-5	.	13	.	TRBV5-4	TGTGCCAACTCCCGGGACTTGGAAGAGACCCAGTACTTC	CANSRDLEETQYF
TRBJ2-3	few	14	.	TRBV7-9	TGTGCCAGCAGCTTACGCAGGGGCACAGATACGCAGTATTTT	CASSLRRGTDTQYF
TRBJ2-5	.	14	.	TRBV18	TGTGCCAGCTCTCCCACTTCAATCAAAGAGACCCAGTACTTC	CASSPTSIKETQYF
TRBJ2-2	few	13	.	TRBV9	TGTGCCAGCAGCGTAGCTAGCACCGGGGAGCTGTTTTTT	CASSVASTGELFF
TRBJ2-1	few	14	.	TRBV7-6	TGTGCCAGCAGCGACGGCGGGGGCGTGCATGAGCAGTTCTTC	CASSDGGGVHEQFF
TRBJ2-5	.	18	TRBD2	TRBV7-8	TGTGCCAGCAGCTTACACTCCCCGGCGGGACTACCGCGGGAGACCCAGTACTTC	CASSLHSPAGLPRETQYF
TRBJ1-2	few	14	.	TRBV20-1	TGCAGTGCTAGAGAAATCAGGGGAATTAATGGCTACACCTTC	CSAREIRGINGYTF
TRBJ2-6	.	16	.	TRBV12-5	TGTGCTAGTGGTTTGGCTCGAGATACTGGGGCCAACGTCCTGACTTTC	CASGLARDTGANVLTF
TRBJ2-2	.	15	TRBD1	TRBV6-6	TGTGCCAGCAGGGGACAGGGGGCGAGAGCCGGGGAGCTGTTTTTT	CASRGQGARAGELFF
TRBJ2-4	.	15	.	TRBV7-2	TGTGCCAGCTTAAGAGGAGCGCTCGGGGGTAGCATTCAGTACTTC	CASLRGALGGSIQYF
TRBJ2-3	.	14	TRBD2	TRBV7-8	TGTGCCAGCAGCTTAGCGACTAGCTCGGATACGCAGTATTTT	CASSLATSSDTQYF
TRBJ2-7	.	13	.	TRBV6-1	TGTGCCAGCAGTGAACTAGGTTCCTACGAGCAGTACTTC	CASSELGSYEQYF
TRBJ1-5	few	13	.	TRBV6-2/TRBV6-3	TGTGCCAGCAGTCAGTGGGTCAATCAGCCCCAGCATTTT	CASSQWVNQPQHF
TRBJ1-5	.	12	.	TRBV6-5	TGTGCCAGCAGGACAGGAGGTAGCCCCCAGCATTTT	CASRTGGSPQHF
TRBJ2-7	.	15	TRBD1	TRBV10-3	TGTGCCATCAGTCCCTCCGACAGGGGAGCCTACGAGCAGTACTTC	CAISPSDRGAYEQYF
TRBJ2-1	.	15	.	TRBV5-1	TGCGCCAGCACCCTGACCGGCGTCTCCTACAATGAGCAGTTCTTC	CASTLTGVSYNEQFF
TRBJ1-5	few	14	.	TRBV30	TGTGCCTGGAGAACACAGGGAAGCAATCAGCCCCAGCATTTT	CAWRTQGSNQPQHF
TRBJ2-5	many	14	.	TRBV29-1	TGCAGCGTTGGGTCTGTGGGTCCGCAAGAGACCCAGTACTTC	CSVGSVGPQETQYF
TRBJ1-1	few	14	TRBD1	TRBV12-3/TRBV12-4	TGTGCCAGCAGTGGGACAGCTAGGGACACTGAAGCTTTCTTT	CASSGTARDTEAFF
TRBJ2-6	.	13	TRBD1	TRBV20-1	TGCAGTCCACAGGGGACCGGGGCCAACGTCCTGACTTTC	CSPQGTGANVLTF
TRBJ1-2	few	13	TRBD1	TRBV29-1	TGCAGCGTTCAGGGGGTAGGAGTCTATGGCTACACCTTC	CSVQGVGVYGYTF
TRBJ1-1	.	13	.	TRBV5-1	TGCGCCAGCAGCCTGACCGGACAGTATGAAGCTTTCTTT	CASSLTGQYEAFF
TRBJ1-2	few	14	.	TRBV28	TGTGCCAGCACCCTCCTGGGGCAGTACTATGGCTACACCTTC	CASTLLGQYYGYTF
TRBJ1-4	few	14	.	TRBV20-1	TGCAGTGCTCGGAGCGGGGGTTGGAATGAAAAACTGTTTTTT	CSARSGGWNEKLFF
TRBJ1-1	few	16	.	TRBV5-6	TGTGCCAGCAGCTTGGGCATCCAGGCAGGGAACACTGAAGCTTTCTTT	CASSLGIQAGNTEAFF
TRBJ1-1	few	9	.	TRBV29-1	TGCAGCGTCGGAGCGGAAGCTTTCTTT	CSVGAEAFF
TRBJ2-3	many	13	.	TRBV11-2	TGTGCCAGCAGCTTAGATCGGCGAAATACGCAGTATTTT	CASSLDRRNTQYF
TRBJ1-1	.	16	TRBD1	TRBV6-2/TRBV6-3	TGTGCCAGCAGACCCTTGGGACAGGGCAAGAACACTGAAGCTTTCTTT	CASRPLGQGKNTEAFF
TRBJ2-3	.	15	.	TRBV5-1	TGCGCCAGTCTCGAAGGCAGTGCGAACGCAGATACGCAGTATTTT	CASLEGSANADTQYF
TRBJ1-6	many	14	.	TRBV7-9	TGTGCCAGCAGCTCTGAGGGACCATATTCACCCCTCCACTTT	CASSSEGPYSPLHF
TRBJ2-2	.	14	.	TRBV12-5	TGTGCTAGTGGTTCCGGAGGGGGCACCGGGGAGCTGTTTTTT	CASGSGGGTGELFF
TRBJ1-1	few	12	.	TRBV10-3	TGTGCCATCAGTGAACCGGGGGAAGGAGCTTTCTTT	CAISEPGEGAFF
TRBJ1-6	.	14	TRBD1	TRBV20-1	TGCAGTGCTCCTCGACAGGGACTAACTTCACCCCTCCACTTT	CSAPRQGLTSPLHF
TRBJ2-7	few	13	.	TRBV12-3/TRBV12-4	TGTGCCAGCAGTTTATCAGCCTCCTACGAGCAGTACTTC	CASSLSASYEQYF
TRBJ2-7	.	13	.	TRBV29-1	TGCAGCGTTGAAAAGGGGACCCCCTACGAGCAGTACTTC	CSVEKGTPYEQYF